Shown below are 25 T cell receptor beta chains from a single sample sequenced in a study of T cells after yellow fever vaccination. One entry per CDR3 protein results from TCRdb running MiXCR on the 5' RACE reads. The sample has about 74,000 distinct CDR3 sequences, around 7% seen once. The sequencing here drew on CD8+ T cells sorted from PBMCs, taken about 5 days after the first yellow fever vaccination. The receptors stem from a man aged 18-30 years who received the YFV17D yellow fever vaccine.

This clonotype was counted ten times or more. V and J are TRBV6-1 and TRBJ2-2; the match to TRBD2 covers 8 bases. V was pared by 8 bases and J by 2 bases, with 10 bases of the junction left unmatched. Per germline, CDR1 MNHNS and CDR2 SASEGT. The CDR3 is 16 amino acids. CDR3 sequence: CASGQGLAGNTGELFF. The CDR3 nucleotides are TGTGCCAGCGGCCAAGGGCTAGCGGGTAACACCGGGGAGCTGTTTTTT.

The rearrangement links TRBV27 to TRBJ2-2; maybe TRBD1 (6 bases). Germline CDR1 MNHEY, CDR2 SMNVEV (reference sequence). V dropped 4 bases and J dropped 7 bases, with 10 bases sitting between them. The CDR3 has 13 amino acids. The CDR3 bases are TGTGCCAGCAGTTGGACAGCAGACGGGGAGCTGTTTTTT. Its protein product is CASSWTADGELFF.

This clonotype was picked up a small number of times. This sequence joins TRBV12-3 or TRBV12-4 and TRBJ2-7; D may be TRBD2 (6 bases). The CDR3 is 13 residues long. Trimming took 7 bases from V and 2 from J, leaving 12 bases between them. The CDR3 coding sequence is TGTGCCAGCACCGCGGGGAAGCCCTACGAGCAGTACTTC. Encoded protein: CASTAGKPYEQYF.

A few counts support this clonotype. The chain couples TRBV12-5 to TRBJ2-3, with D possibly being TRBD2 (6 bases). The CDR3 has 16 residues. V gave up 3 bases and J gave up 4 bases, with 17 bases separating them. In germline, CDR1 is LGHNT, CDR2 FRNRAP. In DNA, the CDR3 is TGTGCTAGTGGTTTCCTCTTCGCCGGGGGACCAGATACGCAGTATTTT. As protein: CASGFLFAGGPDTQYF.

This clonotype was detected a few times. V gene TRBV4-3 combines with J gene TRBJ2-7; tentatively, D is TRBD1 (6 bases). Germline loops: CDR1 LGHNA, CDR2 YSLEER. V was trimmed by 1 base and J by 3 bases, leaving 10 bases between them. The CDR3 loop spans 14 amino acids. The CDR3 sequence: CASSQGIQGYEQYF. CDR3 coding DNA: TGCGCCAGCAGCCAAGGGATACAGGGCTACGAGCAGTACTTC.

This clonotype was seen at least ten times. V is TRBV20-1 and J is TRBJ2-1; tentative D call: TRBD1 (5 bases). Trimming left V 6 bases short and J 5 bases short, with 26 bases between. In germline, CDR1 is DFQATT, CDR2 SNEGSKA (reference sequence). The length of the CDR3 is 17 residues. Here the CDR3 DNA reads TGCAGTGCCCAGGAAACGTTTTCTCGGACATTGAACAATGAGCAGTTCTTC. Translating gives CSAQETFSRTLNNEQFF.

This clonotype was seen repeatedly, ten times or more. The rearrangement links TRBV4-1 to TRBJ2-2; a possible D gene is TRBD1 (6 bases). Trimming shortened V by 4 bases and J by 4 bases, and 10 bases separated the two germline ends. Per the germline V gene, CDR1 is MGHRA and CDR2 is YSYEKL. There are 14 residues in the CDR3. For the CDR3, the DNA is TGCGCCAGCAGCCGGACAGAGTTCACCGGGGAGCTGTTTTTT. Encoded protein: CASSRTEFTGELFF.

The table lists this clonotype with a few counts. The rearrangement uses TRBV20-1 and TRBJ2-5; 7 bases map to TRBD1. This CDR3 comprises 11 residues. Per the germline V gene, CDR1 is DFQATT and CDR2 is SNEGSKA (reference sequence). V was clipped by 6 bases and J by 3 bases; unmatched bases: 1. CDR3 in amino acids: CSATGEETQYF. The CDR3 DNA sequence: TGCAGTGCAACAGGGGAAGAGACCCAGTACTTC.

The chain recombines TRBV6-1 with TRBJ2-5; 8 positions match TRBD1. Germline V CDR1 and CDR2: MNHNS, SASEGT. With V trimmed by 6 bases and J by 9 bases, 12 bases remained unmatched. CDR3 length equals 14 residues. CDR3 in amino acids: CASRPGQGGYAQYF. For the CDR3, the DNA is TGTGCCAGCAGACCCGGACAGGGCGGGTATGCCCAGTACTTC.

There are a few counts of this clonotype. The V call is TRBV5-4, the J call TRBJ2-2, with D maybe TRBD1 (7 bases). The V gene lost 1 base and the J gene lost 6 bases, with 13 bases spanning the gap. CDR3 length equals 15 residues. CDR1 and CDR2 from the germline V gene are SGHNT and YYREEE (reference sequence). The DNA for the CDR3 is TGTGCCAGCAGCTTGCAGGGGGGCGCTCCCGGGGAGCTGTTTTTT. Protein product: CASSLQGGAPGELFF.

This clonotype appeared a few times. The chain links TRBV4-2 to TRBJ2-1; no firm D call. Trimming took 0 bases from V and 0 from J, leaving 9 bases between them. Germline V gene data show CDR1 as LGHNA and CDR2 as YNFKEQ. The CDR3 covers 16 residues. The CDR3 DNA reads as TGTGCCAGCAGCCAAGAAGAGATGAGCTCCTACAATGAGCAGTTCTTC. Its translation is CASSQEEMSSYNEQFF.

This clonotype has at least ten counts. The V call is TRBV20-1, the J call TRBJ2-2; 8 bases agree with TRBD2. This CDR3 comprises 13 residues. V lost 3 bases and J lost 6; bases outside the gene matches: 3. Germline V lookup: CDR1 DFQATT, CDR2 SNEGSKA (reference sequence). Here the CDR3 reads CSASGGAAGELFF. In DNA, the CDR3 is TGCAGTGCTAGCGGGGGGGCCGCCGGGGAGCTGTTTTTT.

The chain uses TRBV6-1 and TRBJ2-7; 8 nucleotides agree with TRBD1. J lost 5 bases, V lost 6 bases, and 6 bases had no gene match. Germline V lookup: CDR1 MNHNS, CDR2 SASEGT. The CDR3 spans 13 residues. The CDR3 is CASRKTGENEQYF. The CDR3 bases are TGTGCCAGCAGGAAGACAGGGGAGAACGAGCAGTACTTC.

This clonotype was detected only a few times. The chain joins TRBV9 to TRBJ1-4; D perhaps matches TRBD1 (6 bases). Trimming removed 4 bases at V and 3 bases at J, with 16 bases between. The CDR3 contains 16 residues. Germline V gives CDR1 SGDLS, CDR2 YYNGEE. The DNA for the CDR3 is TGTGCCAGCAGCCCATGGACAGCCACCGCTAATGAAAAACTGTTTTTT. Protein sequence: CASSPWTATANEKLFF. Based on the CDR3 plus reference TRBV9 and TRBJ1-4, the full variable domain is DSGVTQTPKHLITATGQRVTLRCSPRSGDLSVYWYQQSLDQGLQFLIQYYNGEERAKGNILERFSAQQFPDLHSELNLSSLELGDSALYFCASSPWTATANEKLFFGSGTQLSVL.

The sample holds many counts of this clonotype. V and J are TRBV4-3 and TRBJ2-1; 8 bases are a match to TRBD2. Unmatched junction bases numbered 5, after V lost 0 bases and J lost 10 bases. The germline V gene encodes CDR1 LGHNA and CDR2 YSLEER. The CDR3 length is 14 residues. As DNA, the CDR3 is TGCGCCAGCAGCCAAGAGGGACTAGGCCTGGAGCAGTTCTTC. Translating gives CASSQEGLGLEQFF.

The rearrangement links TRBV6-2 or TRBV6-3 to TRBJ2-7; 7 bases fit TRBD1. Trimming at V came to 2 bases and at J to 6 bases, leaving 1 base not matched to a gene. The CDR3 loop spans 12 amino acids. Germline V gives CDR1 MNHEY, CDR2 SVGEGT. CDR3 protein: CASSYRGREQYV. CDR3 DNA sequence: TGTGCCAGCAGTTACAGGGGGCGCGAGCAGTACGTC.

As regards this clonotype: Germline is not matched at one junction end, which may reflect a read error. The chain has TRBV19 and TRBJ1-5; the D is unclear. From germline, CDR1 is LNHDA and CDR2 SQIVND (reference sequence). The CDR3 consists of 13 residues. The CDR3 region has the DNA TGTGCCAGTAGTATAACGGGCAAACAGCCCCAGCATTTT. This codes for CASSITGKQPQHF. The whole variable domain, remainder taken from reference TRBV19 and TRBJ1-5, is DGGITQSPKYLFRKEGQNVTLSCEQNLNHDAMYWYRQDPGQGLRLIYYSQIVNDFQKGDIAEGYSVSREKKESFPLTVTSAQKNPTAFYLCASSITGKQPQHFGDGTRLSIL.

The chain is built from TRBV28 and TRBJ2-6, with unresolved D. The length of the CDR3 is 11 residues. Trimming removed 7 bases at V and 4 bases at J, with 2 bases between. CDR1 MDHEN and CDR2 SYDVKM come from the germline V gene. The CDR3, as DNA: TGTGCCAGCACAGGGGCCAACGTCCTGACTTTC. Protein sequence: CASTGANVLTF.

This clonotype was detected many times. The chain joins TRBV13 to TRBJ1-3, with a tentative D call TRBD1 (5 bases). Germline-derived CDR1 and CDR2 are PRHDT and FYEKMQ (reference sequence). This CDR3 spans 18 amino acids. The ends were cut back, 0 bases at V and 0 bases at J, with 15 bases in the middle. The CDR3 nucleotides are TGTGCCAGCAGCTTAGGCCAGGGTTTGGAATACTCTGGAAACACCATATATTTT. This translates into CASSLGQGLEYSGNTIYF.

This clonotype turned up a few times. The chain has TRBV9 and TRBJ2-3, with 7 positions matching TRBD1. The V and J ends lost 3 bases and 2 bases, in that order; junction bases with no gene match: 9. CDR3 length: 16 residues. Germline V gives CDR1 SGDLS, CDR2 YYNGEE. CDR3 DNA: TGTGCCAGCAGCGAGGGGGACAGAGGATTCACAGATACGCAGTATTTT. This sequence encodes CASSEGDRGFTDTQYF.

The rearrangement joins TRBV9 to TRBJ1-6; D is perhaps TRBD1 (6 bases). The V and J ends lost 3 bases and 10 bases respectively, with 14 bases between them. The germline V gene has CDR1 SGDLS and CDR2 YYNGEE. CDR3 length equals 14 residues. The CDR3 sequence is CASSAQTGDSPLHF. Here the CDR3 DNA reads TGTGCCAGCAGCGCCCAGACAGGCGACTCACCCCTCCACTTT.

This clonotype was recorded many times. The chain joins TRBV29-1 to TRBJ1-1; D gene unclear. Looked up from germline, CDR1 is SQVTM and CDR2 is ANQGSEA. V was pared by 6 bases and J by 6 bases, with 11 bases between. The CDR3 length is 11 residues. Here the CDR3 reads CSVADGSEAFF. The CDR3 nucleotides read TGCAGCGTCGCGGACGGTTCTGAAGCTTTCTTT.

V and J are TRBV7-9 and TRBJ2-7, with D hard to call. There are 13 residues in the CDR3. CDR1 is SEHNR, CDR2 FQNEAQ, per germline (reference sequence). V was clipped by 4 bases and J by 1 base, with 8 bases between them. The CDR3 sequence: CASSSRGSYEQYF. Written as DNA, the CDR3 is TGTGCCAGCAGCTCAAGAGGTTCCTACGAGCAGTACTTC.

The chain recombines TRBV13 with TRBJ2-7, with D possibly being TRBD1 (5 bases). Between the trimmed V and J ends, which lost 3 bases and 2 bases, there was a span of 8 bases. CDR3 length: 13 residues. Germline CDR1 PRHDT, CDR2 FYEKMQ (reference sequence). The CDR3 here is CASSFGHPYEQYF. The CDR3 nucleotides read TGTGCCAGCAGCTTCGGACACCCCTACGAGCAGTACTTC. Supplemented by reference TRBV13 and TRBJ2-7, the full variable domain reads AAGVIQSPRHLIKEKRETATLKCYPIPRHDTVYWYQQGPGQDPQFLISFYEKMQSDKGSIPDRFSAQQFSDYHSELNMSSLELGDSALYFCASSFGHPYEQYFGPGTRLTVT.

A few counts support this clonotype. The CDR3 DNA is TGTGCCAGCAGTCCCCTCAGGGGGTCTATCACCTACGAGCAGTACGTC. As protein: CASSPLRGSITYEQYV. J is TRBJ2-7 and V is TRBV28; 7 bases align to TRBD1. Germline CDR1 is MDHEN and CDR2 is SYDVKM. The length of the CDR3 is 16 residues. The junction had 12 bases not matched to a gene; V was cut back by 5 bases and J by 2 bases.